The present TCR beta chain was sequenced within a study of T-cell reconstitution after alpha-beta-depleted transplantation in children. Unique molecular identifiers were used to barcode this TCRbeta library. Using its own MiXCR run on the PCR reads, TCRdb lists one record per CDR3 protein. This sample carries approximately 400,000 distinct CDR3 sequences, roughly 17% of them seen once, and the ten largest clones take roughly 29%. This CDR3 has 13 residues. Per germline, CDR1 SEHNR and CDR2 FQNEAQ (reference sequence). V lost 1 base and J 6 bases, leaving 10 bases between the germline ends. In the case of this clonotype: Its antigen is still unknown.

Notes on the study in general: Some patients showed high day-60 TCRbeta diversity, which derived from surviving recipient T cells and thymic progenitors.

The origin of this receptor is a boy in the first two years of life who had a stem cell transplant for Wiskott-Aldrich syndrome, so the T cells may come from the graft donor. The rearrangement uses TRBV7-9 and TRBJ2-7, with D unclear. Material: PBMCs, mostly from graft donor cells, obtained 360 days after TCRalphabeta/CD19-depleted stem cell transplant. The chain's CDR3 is CASSLDLTAEQYF. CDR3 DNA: TGTGCCAGCAGCTTAGATTTAACCGCCGAGCAGTACTTC.